The rows below give T cell receptor beta chains drawn from one sample of a study of siplizumab effects on memory and regulatory T cells. Using immunoSEQ multiplex PCR, the repertoire was profiled, and TCRdb retains in-frame clones only, with some absent. The sample holds approximately 82,000 clones, 87% seen once. The sample comprised Tregs sorted from blood. Receptors were obtained from a human donor in good health. CDR3s include the opening cysteine and the closing phenylalanine or tryptophan. The order of the fields is clone size, CDR3 length, J gene, D gene, V gene, CDR3 DNA, CDR3 protein. The D gene is left open where the match is weak. A clone size is listed for some rows: how often the clone was seen (once, few, many), or a class if it is expanded.

NA 13 TRBJ2-7 NA TRBV4-2 TGTGCCAGCAGCCAAGAAGTGGTCGGCGAGCAGTACTTC CASSQEVVGEQYF
NA 12 TRBJ2-1 NA TRBV29-1 TGCAGCGTTGAAGAGGGTTGGAATGAGCAGTTCTTC CSVEEGWNEQFF
NA 13 TRBJ1-2 NA TRBV7-3 TGTGCCAGCAGACAGGACCCCCTTGGTGGCTACACCTTC CASRQDPLGGYTF
NA 16 TRBJ1-4 TRBD1 TRBV30 TGTGCCTGGAGTGTTTTGGACAGGACGTTTTGGAGAAAACTGTTTTTT CAWSVLDRTFWRKLFF
NA 14 TRBJ1-1 NA TRBV27 TGTGCCACCATGCAGCTAGTAGGGAACACTGAAGCTTTCTTT CATMQLVGNTEAFF
NA 14 TRBJ1-1 NA TRBV11-3 TGTGCCAGCAGCTTTAATAGGGGGTGGACTGAAGCTTTCTTT CASSFNRGWTEAFF
NA 15 TRBJ1-1 TRBD1 TRBV4-1 TGCGCCAGCAGCCAGACCGACAGGGAGGGGACTGAAGCTTTCTTT CASSQTDREGTEAFF
NA 14 TRBJ1-6 TRBD1 TRBV19 TGTGCCAGTAGTATTACAGGGGGAAAGTCACCCCTCCACTTT CASSITGGKSPLHF
NA 16 TRBJ2-3 NA TRBV5-1 TGCGCCAGCAGCTTGCAGGGAGGAGGTAGCGCAGATACGCAGTATTTT CASSLQGGGSADTQYF
NA 16 TRBJ2-1 TRBD1 TRBV10-3 TGTGCCATCAGTGAGTCGAGACAGGGGGCCTACAATGAGCAGTTCTTC CAISESRQGAYNEQFF
few 13 TRBJ1-1 TRBD1 TRBV10-2 TGCGCCAGCAGTGGTACAGGGGGCACTGAAGCTTTCTTT CASSGTGGTEAFF
once 17 TRBJ1-2 NA TRBV7-8 TGTGCCAGCAGCCAGGGGCCGAGGGGAGGGCCAATCTATGGCTACACCTTC CASSQGPRGGPIYGYTF
NA 13 TRBJ2-7 NA TRBV6-4 TGTGCCAGCAGTCGGACAGACGCCTACGAGCAGTACTTC CASSRTDAYEQYF
NA 16 TRBJ2-7 NA TRBV4-1 TGCGCCAGCAGCCAAACTGGCCCTCCGGACCTGTACGAGCAGTACTTC CASSQTGPPDLYEQYF
NA 15 TRBJ2-4 TRBD2 TRBV9 TGTGCCAGCAGCGTAGTCGGGGGGGTCCAAAACATTCAGTACTTC CASSVVGGVQNIQYF
NA 14 TRBJ1-1 NA TRBV19 TGTGCCAGTAGGCCAGGGGATTCGACAACCCCAGCTTTCTTT CASRPGDSTTPAFF
NA 13 TRBJ1-1 NA TRBV7-6 TGTGCCAGCAGCTTAGAGGAGAGGACTGAAGCTTTCTTT CASSLEERTEAFF
NA 17 TRBJ2-1 TRBD1 TRBV15 TGTGCCACCAGCAGTTTACTAGACAGGGTGGTCATCAATGAGCAGTTCTTC CATSSLLDRVVINEQFF
NA 13 TRBJ2-7 NA TRBV11-2 TGTGCCAGCAGCTTAGTGTTGGTGGAAGAGCAGTACTTC CASSLVLVEEQYF
NA 12 TRBJ1-4 NA TRBV23-1 TGCGCATGCAAGTTTTTTAATGAAAAACTGTTTTTT CACKFFNEKLFF
few 14 TRBJ1-3 NA TRBV9 TGTGCCAGCAGCCCCTCCACCTCTGGAAACACCATATATTTT CASSPSTSGNTIYF
NA 15 TRBJ2-3 NA TRBV5-1 TGCGCCAGCAGCTTTTTTGGATCTAGCACAGATACGCAGTATTTT CASSFFGSSTDTQYF
NA 14 TRBJ2-3 TRBD2 TRBV5-4 TGTGCCAGCAGCTTAGCGGGGGGCACAGATACGCAGTATTTT CASSLAGGTDTQYF
NA 14 TRBJ1-1 NA TRBV11-2 TGTGCCAGCAGCTTAGTAGACAGTTTCACTGAAGCTTTCTTT CASSLVDSFTEAFF
NA 14 TRBJ1-2 TRBD1 TRBV28 TGTGCCAGCACCCCGGACAGGGAGCGCTATGGCTACACCTTC CASTPDRERYGYTF
once 13 TRBJ1-1 TRBD1 TRBV12-5 TGTGCTAGCTACAGGGGGATGAACACTGAAGCTTTCTTT CASYRGMNTEAFF
NA 16 TRBJ2-1 TRBD1 TRBV4-1 TGCGCCAGCAGCCAAGTAGGCGGACAGGGGGCGAATGAGCAGTTCTTC CASSQVGGQGANEQFF
NA 15 TRBJ1-1 NA TRBV5-5 TGTGCCAGCAGCTTGGTAGGCGGGAGTAGGACTGAAGCTTTCTTT CASSLVGGSRTEAFF
once 13 TRBJ2-3 NA TRBV4-1 TGCGCCAGCAGCCAAGATGGTGGAGATACGCAGTATTTT CASSQDGGDTQYF
NA 12 TRBJ1-5 NA TRBV30 TGTGCCTGGAGTGTTCCCAATCAGCCCCAGCATTTT CAWSVPNQPQHF
NA 16 TRBJ2-1 TRBD2 TRBV7-9 TGTGCCAGCAGCTTAGGCGGGGGGGTGGCCTACAATGAGCAGTTCTTC CASSLGGGVAYNEQFF
NA 15 TRBJ1-2 NA TRBV15 TGTGCCACCAGCAGAGATCTATTGGGGAACTATGGCTACACCTTC CATSRDLLGNYGYTF
NA 15 TRBJ1-2 NA TRBV5-6 TGTGCCAGCAGCTTGTCATCGCGGTTTAACTATGGCTACACCTTC CASSLSSRFNYGYTF
NA 14 TRBJ1-6 NA TRBV7-8 TGTGCCAGCAGCTTAGGGGACATAAATTCACCCCTCCACTTT CASSLGDINSPLHF
NA 18 TRBJ2-6 TRBD1 TRBV7-3 TGTGCCAGCAGCCGCCGGGACAGGAGATCCTCTGGGGCCAACGTCCTGACTTTC CASSRRDRRSSGANVLTF
NA 15 TRBJ2-2 TRBD2 TRBV2 TGTGCCAGCACCGGAGCGGGGGGAAGCACCGGGGAGCTGTTTTTT CASTGAGGSTGELFF
NA 16 TRBJ2-2 NA TRBV7-6 TGTGCCAGCAGCTTACACACAGGATCTGGCACCGGGGAGCTGTTTTTT CASSLHTGSGTGELFF
NA 15 TRBJ1-1 TRBD1 TRBV28 TGTGCCAGCAAACTACCACAGGGGGCTCACACTGAAGCTTTCTTT CASKLPQGAHTEAFF
NA 18 TRBJ2-2 TRBD1 TRBV7-9 TGTGCCAGCAGCCATCAAAGGACAGGGGGTAGGAACACCGGGGAGCTGTTTTTT CASSHQRTGGRNTGELFF
NA 14 TRBJ2-7 TRBD1 TRBV19 TGTGCCAGTAGTATGACAGGGATGGGCTACGAGCAGTACTTC CASSMTGMGYEQYF
NA 14 TRBJ1-1 NA TRBV19 TGTGCCAGTAGTTTGAGACTCCCGGGTACTGAAGCTTTCTTT CASSLRLPGTEAFF
NA 17 TRBJ1-2 TRBD1 TRBV5-1 TGCGCCAGCAGCTTTGGTGGACAGGGGTATTTTCACTATGGCTACACCTTC CASSFGGQGYFHYGYTF
few 14 TRBJ1-1 NA TRBV7-9 TGTGCCAGCAGCTTTACTTTCCTGAACACTGAAGCTTTCTTT CASSFTFLNTEAFF
NA 14 TRBJ2-3 NA TRBV14 TGTGCCAGCAGACCGACAGGGAGGACAGATACGCAGTATTTT CASRPTGRTDTQYF
NA 11 TRBJ1-2 NA TRBV29-1 TGCAGCGTTGTAGGGGGGCCCGGCTACACCTTC CSVVGGPGYTF
once 15 TRBJ1-2 NA TRBV7-2 TGTGCCAGCAGCTTAACTACAGGGACGGAATATGGCTACACCTTC CASSLTTGTEYGYTF
NA 12 TRBJ1-2 NA TRBV6-1 TGTGCCAGCAAAATGTTTTCCTATGGCTACACCTTC CASKMFSYGYTF
NA 14 TRBJ1-1 TRBD1 TRBV28 TGTGCCAGCAGTTTACTTGGGACAGGGGAGCGTGCTTTCTTT CASSLLGTGERAFF
NA 16 TRBJ2-3 NA TRBV7-3 TGTGCCAGCAGCTTAACTGGGCAGGGGCTGCCAGATACGCAGTATTTT CASSLTGQGLPDTQYF
NA 14 TRBJ1-1 NA TRBV5-4 TGTGCCAGCAGCTCGGCTCTTGGTTCCACTGAAGCTTTCTTT CASSSALGSTEAFF
NA 13 TRBJ1-1 NA TRBV9 TGTGCCAGCAGCGGCGGGGGGAGCACTGAAGCTTTCTTT CASSGGGSTEAFF
NA 15 TRBJ2-3 TRBD1 TRBV7-9 TGTGCCAGCAGCCCTGAACGACAGGGTCCCGATACGCAGTATTTT CASSPERQGPDTQYF
NA 13 TRBJ2-3 NA TRBV11-3 TGTGCCAGCAGCTTAAACCCCGGAGATACGCAGTATTTT CASSLNPGDTQYF
NA 16 TRBJ1-6 NA TRBV15 TGTGCCACCAGCAGAGATTCAGGACAGACAAATTCACCCCTCCACTTT CATSRDSGQTNSPLHF
NA 15 TRBJ2-1 NA TRBV28 TGTGCCAGCAGTTTATTGAGGGGGGGCGAGGGTGAGCAGTTCTTC CASSLLRGGEGEQFF
NA 15 TRBJ1-5 TRBD1 TRBV12-5 TGTGCTAGTGGATCAGGGGGCCCGGCCAATCAGCCCCAGCATTTT CASGSGGPANQPQHF